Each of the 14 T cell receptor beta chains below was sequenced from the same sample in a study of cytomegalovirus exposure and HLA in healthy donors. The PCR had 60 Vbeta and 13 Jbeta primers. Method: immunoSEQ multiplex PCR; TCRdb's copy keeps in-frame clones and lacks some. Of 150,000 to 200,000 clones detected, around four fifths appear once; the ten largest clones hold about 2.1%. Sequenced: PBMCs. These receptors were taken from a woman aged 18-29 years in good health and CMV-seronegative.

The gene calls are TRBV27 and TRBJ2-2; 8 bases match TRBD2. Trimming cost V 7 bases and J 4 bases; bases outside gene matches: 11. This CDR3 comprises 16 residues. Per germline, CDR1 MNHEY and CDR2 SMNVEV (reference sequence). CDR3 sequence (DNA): TGTGCCAGCACCTTGTCTGGCGGGAGGATCACCGGGGAGCTGTTTTTT. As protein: CASTLSGGRITGELFF.

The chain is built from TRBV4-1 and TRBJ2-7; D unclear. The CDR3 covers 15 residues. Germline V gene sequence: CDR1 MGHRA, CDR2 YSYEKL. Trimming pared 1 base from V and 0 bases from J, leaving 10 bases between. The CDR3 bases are TGCGCCAGCAGCCAAGGGGCAGCAACCTCCTACGAGCAGTACTTC. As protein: CASSQGAATSYEQYF.

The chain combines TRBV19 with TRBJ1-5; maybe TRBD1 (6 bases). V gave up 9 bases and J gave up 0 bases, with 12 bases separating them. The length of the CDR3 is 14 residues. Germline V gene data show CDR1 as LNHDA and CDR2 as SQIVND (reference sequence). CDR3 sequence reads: CASSRTDSNQPQHF. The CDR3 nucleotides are TGTGCCAGCTCCAGGACAGATAGCAATCAGCCCCAGCATTTT.

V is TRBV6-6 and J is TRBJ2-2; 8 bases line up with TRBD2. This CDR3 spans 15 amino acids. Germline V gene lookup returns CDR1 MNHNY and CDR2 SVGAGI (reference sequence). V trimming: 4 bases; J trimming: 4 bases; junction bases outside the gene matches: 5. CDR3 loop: CASSSHGGATGELFF. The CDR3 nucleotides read TGTGCCAGCAGTTCCCACGGGGGGGCCACCGGGGAGCTGTTTTTT.

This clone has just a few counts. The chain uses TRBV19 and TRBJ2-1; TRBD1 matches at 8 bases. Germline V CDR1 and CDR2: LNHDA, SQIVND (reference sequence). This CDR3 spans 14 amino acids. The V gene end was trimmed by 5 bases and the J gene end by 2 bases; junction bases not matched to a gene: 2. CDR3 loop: CASSVQGAYNEQFF. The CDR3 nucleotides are TGTGCCAGTAGTGTACAGGGGGCCTACAATGAGCAGTTCTTC.

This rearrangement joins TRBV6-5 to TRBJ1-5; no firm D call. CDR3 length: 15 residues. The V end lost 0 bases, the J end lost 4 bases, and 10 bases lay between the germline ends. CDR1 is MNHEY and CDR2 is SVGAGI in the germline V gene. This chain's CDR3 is CASSYSVGQNQPQHF. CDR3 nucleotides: TGTGCCAGCAGTTACTCAGTTGGGCAAAATCAGCCCCAGCATTTT.

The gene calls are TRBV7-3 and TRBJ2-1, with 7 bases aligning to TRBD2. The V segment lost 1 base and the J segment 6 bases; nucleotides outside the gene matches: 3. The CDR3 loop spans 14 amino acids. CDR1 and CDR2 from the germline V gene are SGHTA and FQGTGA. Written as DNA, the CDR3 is TGTGCCAGCAGCTTAAGCGGGAGTTCCAATGAGCAGTTCTTC. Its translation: CASSLSGSSNEQFF.

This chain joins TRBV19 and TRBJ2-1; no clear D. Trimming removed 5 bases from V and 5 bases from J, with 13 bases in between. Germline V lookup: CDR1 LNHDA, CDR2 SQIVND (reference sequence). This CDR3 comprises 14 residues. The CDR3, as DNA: TGTGCCAGTAGTGTAGCCTACGCCAACAATGAGCAGTTCTTC. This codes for CASSVAYANNEQFF.

The CDR3 DNA reads as TGTGCCAGCAGCTTAGTCTCCTCACAGGGCCGCGAGCAGTACTTC. This encodes CASSLVSSQGREQYF. The chain has TRBV7-8 and TRBJ2-7, with a possible D match to TRBD1 (6 bases). This CDR3 is 15 amino acids long. V was trimmed by 1 base and J by 6 bases, leaving 16 bases between them. Germline V gives CDR1 SGHVS, CDR2 FQNEAQ.

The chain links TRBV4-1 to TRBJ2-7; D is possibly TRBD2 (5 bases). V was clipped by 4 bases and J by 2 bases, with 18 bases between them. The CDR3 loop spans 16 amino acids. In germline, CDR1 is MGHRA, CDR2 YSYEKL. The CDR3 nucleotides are TGCGCCAGCAGCCTCCGAGGGTGGTGGGTCCCCTACGAGCAGTACTTC. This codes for CASSLRGWWVPYEQYF.

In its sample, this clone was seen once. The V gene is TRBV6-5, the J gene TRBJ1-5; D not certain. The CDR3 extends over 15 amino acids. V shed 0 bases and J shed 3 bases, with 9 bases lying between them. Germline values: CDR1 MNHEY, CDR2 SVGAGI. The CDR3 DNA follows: TGTGCCAGCAGTTACTCCGGAGGGCCCAATCAGCCCCAGCATTTT. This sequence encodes CASSYSGGPNQPQHF.

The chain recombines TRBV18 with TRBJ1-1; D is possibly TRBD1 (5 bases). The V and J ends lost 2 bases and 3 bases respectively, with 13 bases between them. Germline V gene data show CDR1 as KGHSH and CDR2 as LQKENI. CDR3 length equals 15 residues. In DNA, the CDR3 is TGTGCCAGCTCACCAGCAGGGAGGTATGACACTGAAGCTTTCTTT. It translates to CASSPAGRYDTEAFF.

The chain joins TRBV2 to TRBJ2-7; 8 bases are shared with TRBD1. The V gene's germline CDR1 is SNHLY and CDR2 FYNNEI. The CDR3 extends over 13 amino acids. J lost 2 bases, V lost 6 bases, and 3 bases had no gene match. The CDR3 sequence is CASRGQVTYEQYF. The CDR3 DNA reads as TGTGCCAGCAGGGGACAGGTTACCTACGAGCAGTACTTC.

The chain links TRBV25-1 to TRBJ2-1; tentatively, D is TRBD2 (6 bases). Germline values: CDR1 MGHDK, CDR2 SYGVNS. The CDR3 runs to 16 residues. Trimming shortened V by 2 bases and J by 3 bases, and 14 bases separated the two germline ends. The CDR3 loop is CASSEETEGSYNEQFF. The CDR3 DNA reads TGTGCCAGCAGTGAAGAAACGGAGGGCAGCTACAATGAGCAGTTCTTC. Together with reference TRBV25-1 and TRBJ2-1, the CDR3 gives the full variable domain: EADIYQTPRYLVIGTGKKITLECSQTMGHDKMYWYQQDPGMELHLIHYSYGVNSTEKGDLSSESTVSRIRTEHFPLTLESARPSHTSQYLCASSEETEGSYNEQFFGPGTRLTVL.